Shown below are 14 T cell receptor beta chains from a single sample sequenced in a study of blood T cells in healthy people across ages. A second PCR, run for about 7 to 11 cycles, used a sample-barcoded 5' primer plus a J-beta primer mix. In TCRdb, the 5' RACE reads were re-called with MiXCR into one record per CDR3 protein. The sample contains about 1 million distinct CDR3 sequences, more than 35% of which appear only once. What was sequenced was blood. These receptors all come from a woman aged 60-75 years in good health.

About this clonotype itself: This may come from a read error, since a much larger clone is one base off. The chain combines TRBV7-8 with TRBJ2-5; D is uncertain. Germline values: CDR1 SGHVS, CDR2 FQNEAQ. The CDR3 loop spans 14 amino acids. Between the trimmed V and J ends, which lost 5 bases and 13 bases, there was a span of 23 bases. CDR3 DNA sequence: TGTGCCAGCAGCCCCGCCGCCCTGGGCTACGAGCGGTACTTC. The encoded protein is CASSPAALGYERYF.

This clonotype has a handful of counts. V gene TRBV12-3 or TRBV12-4 combines with J gene TRBJ2-3, with 9 bases identical to TRBD2. Trimming at V came to 7 bases and at J to 1 base, leaving 6 bases not matched to a gene. This CDR3 region has 15 residues. The CDR3 DNA is TGTGCCAGCAAGAGGGTAGCGGGAGGCACAGATACGCAGTATTTT. Amino acid sequence: CASKRVAGGTDTQYF.

The chain recombines TRBV24-1 with TRBJ1-2; D is uncertain. The length of the CDR3 is 13 residues. V lost 7 bases, J lost 4 bases, and 12 bases lay in between. The germline gives CDR1 KGHDR, CDR2 SFDVKD. CDR3 nucleotides: TGTGCCACCAGCCCCCGCGTATTCTATGGCTACACCTTC. This gives the protein CATSPRVFYGYTF.

The V and J genes are TRBV9 and TRBJ2-7; D gene ambiguous. This CDR3 spans 12 amino acids. V was pared by 0 bases and J by 6 bases, with 7 bases between. CDR1 SGDLS and CDR2 YYNGEE come from the germline V gene. The CDR3, as DNA: TGTGCCAGCAGCGTAGCTGAAGGCGAGCAGTACTTC. It specifies CASSVAEGEQYF.

The J gene is TRBJ1-5, the V gene TRBV27; the D is unclear. V was pared by 5 bases and J by 7 bases, with 12 bases between. The CDR3 extends over 13 amino acids. Germline CDR1 and CDR2: MNHEY and SMNVEV (reference sequence). The CDR3 loop is CASSLNTGQPQHF. The DNA of the CDR3 is TGTGCCAGCAGTCTAAACACGGGGCAGCCCCAGCATTTT.

A few counts support this clonotype. The chain recombines TRBV6-1 with TRBJ2-7; a possible D gene is TRBD2 (6 bases). This CDR3 region has 14 residues. CDR1 and CDR2 (germline): MNHNS, SASEGT. Trimming took off 6 bases at V and 4 bases at J, with 16 bases between the two ends. The CDR3 DNA follows: TGTGCCAGCAGCTCCGGGGGATGGGATTACGAGCAGTACTTC. Amino acid sequence: CASSSGGWDYEQYF.

The CDR3 coding sequence is TGCGCCAGCAGCTTGGCCGGGGGAGTTTATGAAAAACTGTTTTTT. It is translated as CASSLAGGVYEKLFF. V is TRBV5-1 and J is TRBJ1-4, with D tentatively TRBD1 (5 bases). V lost 0 bases and J lost 6, with 12 bases in between. This CDR3 spans 15 amino acids. Germline-derived CDR1 and CDR2 are SGHRS and YFSETQ. Complete variable domain (other parts from reference TRBV5-1 and TRBJ1-4): KAGVTQTPRYLIKTRGQQVTLSCSPISGHRSVSWYQQTPGQGLQFLFEYFSETQRNKGNFPGRFSGRQFSNSRSEMNVSTLELGDSALYLCASSLAGGVYEKLFFGSGTQLSVL.

The chain employs TRBV18 and TRBJ2-5; D uncertain. There are 14 residues in the CDR3. The ends were cut back, 1 base at V and 3 bases at J, with 9 bases in the middle. Germline V gene lookup returns CDR1 KGHSH and CDR2 LQKENI. The CDR3 reads CASSPRSLEETQYF. In nucleotides, the CDR3 is TGTGCCAGCTCACCACGCTCCTTGGAAGAGACCCAGTACTTC. Based on the CDR3 plus reference TRBV18 and TRBJ2-5, the full variable domain is NAGVMQNPRHLVRRRGQEARLRCSPMKGHSHVYWYRQLPEEGLKFMVYLQKENIIDESGMPKERFSAEFPKEGPSILRIQQVVRGDSAAYFCASSPRSLEETQYFGPGTRLLVL.

In this sample, this clonotype turned up a few times. The chain employs TRBV10-3 and TRBJ2-5; 11 nucleotides agree with TRBD2. V gave up 3 bases and J gave up 4 bases; unmatched junction bases: 7. CDR3 length: 16 amino acids. Germline V gene sequence: CDR1 ENHRY, CDR2 SYGVKD. The CDR3 spells CAISDRSGRAGETQYF. The CDR3, as DNA: TGTGCCATCAGTGACCGTAGCGGGAGGGCCGGAGAGACCCAGTACTTC.

The chain combines TRBV6-9 with TRBJ2-1; D uncertain. Trimming took 4 bases from V and 0 from J, leaving 13 bases between them. The CDR3 length is 16 residues. Germline lookup yields CDR1 MNHGY and CDR2 SVAAGI. CDR3 region: CASSSPRRRSYNEQFF. The CDR3 nucleotides read TGTGCCAGCAGTTCCCCTCGCAGACGCTCCTACAATGAGCAGTTCTTC.

This chain connects TRBV4-1 to TRBJ2-7, with unresolved D. The CDR3 is 16 amino acids. The V end lost 1 base, the J end lost 0 bases, and 13 bases lay between the germline ends. Germline V gives CDR1 MGHRA, CDR2 YSYEKL. In nucleotides, the CDR3 is TGCGCCAGCAGCCAAGTCTTGGCGACAAGCTCCTACGAGCAGTACTTC. It specifies CASSQVLATSSYEQYF.

This clonotype appeared a few times. V gene TRBV10-3 combines with J gene TRBJ2-3; the match to TRBD2 covers 8 bases. Trimming removed 10 bases from V and 2 bases from J; junction bases left unmatched: 8. CDR1 is ENHRY, CDR2 SYGVKD, per germline. The CDR3 has 14 amino acids. CDR3 residues: CATRGGVDTDTQYF. The CDR3 bases are TGTGCCACCCGGGGGGGAGTCGACACAGATACGCAGTATTTT.

There are a few counts of this clonotype. The chain joins TRBV20-1 to TRBJ2-1; TRBD2 agrees at 11 bases. Germline loops: CDR1 DFQATT, CDR2 SNEGSKA (reference sequence). V dropped 4 bases and J dropped 5; count of bases not matched to a gene: 10. The CDR3 is 16 residues long. The CDR3 loop is CSANPPTSGVHNEQFF. The CDR3 DNA sequence: TGCAGTGCTAACCCACCGACTAGCGGGGTTCACAATGAGCAGTTCTTC.

The V gene is TRBV29-1, the J gene TRBJ2-3, with D tentatively TRBD2 (5 bases). Germline V lookup: CDR1 SQVTM, CDR2 ANQGSEA. This CDR3 has 15 residues. The V gene lost 4 bases and the J gene lost 2 bases, with 16 bases spanning the gap. The CDR3: CSVGGAAGYTDTQYF. CDR3 nucleotide sequence: TGCAGCGTTGGGGGAGCGGCGGGCTACACAGATACGCAGTATTTT.